The 29 T cell receptor beta chains reported below all come from one sample, sequenced in a study of T-cell memory formation after mild COVID-19. TCRdb fed the 5' RACE reads into MiXCR, producing one record per CDR3 protein. The table has about 600,000 distinct CDR3 sequences, roughly 21% seen once. The sequenced sample consisted of PBMCs or a T cell subset sorted from them (not recorded which). The receptors were sampled from an adult woman who had mild COVID-19 (a few samples of this study predate the infection). Cell type and time point are not known.

This clonotype was seen a few times. The chain has TRBV5-1 and TRBJ2-7; 16 positions match TRBD2. Germline-derived CDR1 and CDR2 are SGHRS and YFSETQ. V gave up 5 bases and J gave up 3 bases; unmatched junction bases: 11. This CDR3 spans 18 amino acids. CDR3 in DNA: TGCGCCAGCAGGGAGATCCCGGGACTAGCGGGGGGGCTCTACGAGCAGTACTTC. Encoded protein: CASREIPGLAGGLYEQYF. The full variable domain, with the rest looked up from reference TRBV5-1 and TRBJ2-7, is KAGVTQTPRYLIKTRGQQVTLSCSPISGHRSVSWYQQTPGQGLQFLFEYFSETQRNKGNFPGRFSGRQFSNSRSEMNVSTLELGDSALYLCASREIPGLAGGLYEQYFGPGTRLTVT.

This clonotype was seen a few times. The rearrangement uses TRBV19 and TRBJ1-2, with unresolved D. Germline V gives CDR1 LNHDA, CDR2 SQIVND (reference sequence). CDR3 size: 15 residues. Trimming stripped 4 bases from V and 3 bases from J, with 15 bases between. CDR3 DNA sequence: TGTGCCAGTAGTACCTTTACGTTTTCTGACTATGGCTACACCTTC. Encoded protein: CASSTFTFSDYGYTF.

This clonotype was counted between two and nine times. J is TRBJ2-7 and V is TRBV5-1; tentative D call: TRBD2 (5 bases). V was shortened by 6 bases and J by 6 bases, with 19 bases between the two germline ends. CDR3 length: 14 residues. CDR1 is SGHRS and CDR2 is YFSETQ in the germline V gene. The CDR3 region is CASNRVPGVGEQYF. CDR3 nucleotides: TGCGCCAGCAATCGTGTTCCCGGGGTGGGCGAGCAGTACTTC.

The CDR3 here is CASSASGTGVYEQYF. The CDR3 DNA is TGTGCCAGCAGCGCTTCCGGGACAGGGGTCTACGAGCAGTACTTC. V gene TRBV9 combines with J gene TRBJ2-7; 10 bases align to TRBD1. There are 15 residues in the CDR3. The germline gives CDR1 SGDLS, CDR2 YYNGEE. Trimming took 3 bases from V and 3 from J; bases not matched to a gene: 6.

This clonotype was seen a few times. V gene TRBV7-9 combines with J gene TRBJ2-6; possible D gene TRBD2, 5 bases. The V end lost 4 bases, the J end lost 0 bases, and 19 bases lay between the germline ends. Germline V gene lookup returns CDR1 SEHNR and CDR2 FQNEAQ (reference sequence). The CDR3 has 19 residues. The CDR3 sequence: CASSSPLSSWSSGANVLTF. Written as DNA, the CDR3 is TGTGCCAGCAGCTCACCCCTGTCTAGCTGGAGCTCTGGGGCCAACGTCCTGACTTTC.

This chain joins TRBV5-1 and TRBJ2-3; 9 nucleotides agree with TRBD1. V lost 6 bases, J lost 3 bases, and 17 bases stayed unmatched. The V gene's germline CDR1 is SGHRS and CDR2 YFSETQ. The CDR3 loop spans 18 amino acids. The CDR3: CASTLVTLTGGQTDTQYF. CDR3 bases: TGCGCCAGCACCCTAGTAACCCTGACAGGGGGTCAAACAGATACGCAGTATTTT.

The chain joins TRBV11-3 to TRBJ1-1, with no clear D. The CDR3 consists of 13 residues. Germline V gives CDR1 SGHNT, CDR2 YENEEA. Trimming pared 3 bases from V and 5 bases from J, leaving 10 bases between. CDR3 region: CASSFAIGTEAFF. The CDR3 DNA reads as TGTGCCAGCAGCTTCGCGATTGGGACTGAAGCTTTCTTT.

V usage is TRBV12-3 or TRBV12-4 and J usage is TRBJ2-3; D may be TRBD2 (5 bases). The CDR3 extends over 14 amino acids. With 7 bases removed from V and 2 bases from J, the gap between germline ends came to 13 bases. CDR3 amino acids: CASKKAELTDTQYF. The CDR3, as DNA: TGTGCCAGCAAGAAAGCGGAGCTCACAGATACGCAGTATTTT.

This sequence joins TRBV12-3 or TRBV12-4 and TRBJ1-2; maybe TRBD1 (5 bases). V was trimmed by 5 bases and J by 3 bases, leaving 16 bases between them. There are 15 residues in the CDR3. The CDR3 sequence: CASSPMAGGDYGYTF. The CDR3, as DNA: TGTGCCAGCAGTCCCATGGCCGGGGGGGACTATGGCTACACCTTC.

This chain connects TRBV6-2 or TRBV6-3 to TRBJ2-1; D possibly corresponds to TRBD2 (5 bases). Germline values: CDR1 MNHEY, CDR2 SVGEGT. The CDR3 covers 12 residues. Trimming cost V 5 bases and J 12 bases, with 14 bases left between them. CDR3 sequence: CASSNPGNMQFF. Here the CDR3 DNA reads TGTGCCAGCAGTAACCCCGGGAACATGCAGTTCTTC.

CDR3 amino acids: CASSLTGPESPRFF. The DNA of the CDR3 is TGTGCCAGCAGCTTGACTGGACCTGAGAGCCCCCGGTTCTTC. This rearrangement joins TRBV5-5 to TRBJ2-1; D gene ambiguous. The CDR3 is made up of 14 amino acids. The germline CDR1 and CDR2 sequences are SGHKS and YYEKEE (reference sequence). V was trimmed by 1 base and J by 15 bases, leaving 20 bases between them.

This clonotype was seen a handful of times. J is TRBJ2-7 and V is TRBV21-1; the table assigns TRBD1, which was not confirmed against the DNA. TRBV21-1 is given as a pseudogene. The CDR3 has 13 amino acids. CDR3 nucleotides: TGTGCCAGCACCCTGGACAGGTTCTACGAGCAGTACTTC. Translation gives CASTLDRFYEQYF.

V gene TRBV7-3 combines with J gene TRBJ2-1, with TRBD2 as a possible D gene (6 bases). The germline gives CDR1 SGHTA, CDR2 FQGTGA. There are 18 residues in the CDR3. V was pared by 1 base and J by 2 bases, with 18 bases between. CDR3 protein: CASSLRGGGSGAYNEQFF. DNA of the CDR3: TGTGCCAGCAGCTTAAGGGGTGGGGGTAGCGGAGCCTACAATGAGCAGTTCTTC.

This chain links TRBV24-1 with TRBJ2-2; TRBD2 aligns across 8 bases. This CDR3 contains 14 residues. Germline CDR1 and CDR2: KGHDR and SFDVKD. Trimming at V came to 8 bases and at J to 4 bases, leaving 5 bases not matched to a gene. The CDR3 loop reads CATMLAGGTGELFF. The DNA for the CDR3 is TGTGCCACCATGCTGGCGGGAGGCACCGGGGAGCTGTTTTTT.

V is TRBV12-3 or TRBV12-4 and J is TRBJ2-2, with D maybe TRBD2 (6 bases). V was pared by 7 bases and J by 0 bases, with 12 bases between. The CDR3 is 15 residues long. This CDR3 reads CASTGTDSNTGELFF. The CDR3 DNA reads as TGTGCCAGCACCGGGACTGATTCGAACACCGGGGAGCTGTTTTTT.

The chain uses TRBV24-1 and TRBJ1-2; D is unclear. Trimming cost V 2 bases and J 6 bases, with 9 bases left between them. The CDR3 sequence is 13 residues long. Germline V CDR1 and CDR2: KGHDR, SFDVKD. The CDR3 nucleotides are TGTGCCACCAGTGATTGGGGAGGTCATGGCTACACCTTC. This gives the protein CATSDWGGHGYTF.

Many counts were recorded for this clonotype. This sequence joins TRBV7-8 and TRBJ2-5; D unclear. In germline, CDR1 is SGHVS, CDR2 FQNEAQ. The V end was cut by 1 base, the J end by 2 bases, with 8 bases between. The CDR3 contains 14 residues. Here the CDR3 DNA reads TGTGCCAGCAGCTTAGGACAAAAACAAGAGACCCAGTACTTC. This encodes CASSLGQKQETQYF. Full variable domain (remainder filled in from reference TRBV7-8 and TRBJ2-5): GAGVSQSPRYKVAKRGQDVALRCDPISGHVSLFWYQQALGQGPEFLTYFQNEAQLDKSGLPSDRFFAERPEGSVSTLKIQRTQQEDSAVYLCASSLGQKQETQYFGPGTRLLVL.

This clonotype showed up just once. The chain links TRBV5-6 to TRBJ2-5; D possibly corresponds to TRBD2 (5 bases). CDR3 length equals 13 residues. The germline V gene has CDR1 SGHDT and CDR2 YYEEEE. The ends were cut back, 4 bases at V and 5 bases at J, with 12 bases in the middle. CDR3 region: CASSGRGPETQYF. The CDR3 nucleotides are TGTGCCAGCAGCGGTCGGGGTCCGGAGACCCAGTACTTC.

This clonotype was seen only a few times. V usage is TRBV20-1 and J usage is TRBJ2-1; maybe TRBD2 (5 bases). V dropped 3 bases and J dropped 8 bases, with 14 bases sitting between them. The CDR3 consists of 13 residues. Germline CDR1 and CDR2: DFQATT and SNEGSKA (reference sequence). The CDR3 nucleotides read TGCAGTGCTAGGTCGGGTAGCGAGGATGAGCAGTTCTTC. This codes for CSARSGSEDEQFF.

The rearrangement uses TRBV12-3 or TRBV12-4 and TRBJ2-7; 10 bases are a match to TRBD1. CDR3 length equals 14 residues. The J segment lost 6 bases and the V segment lost 6 bases, leaving 8 bases of the junction unmatched. The CDR3 loop is CASSTTGQGLEQYF. DNA for the CDR3: TGTGCCAGCAGCACTACGGGACAGGGGCTCGAGCAGTACTTC.

In this sample, this clonotype turned up many times. The chain recombines TRBV6-2 or TRBV6-3 with TRBJ2-3; D uncertain. This CDR3 has 13 amino acids. CDR1 is MNHEY and CDR2 is SVGEGT in the germline V gene. V dropped 4 bases and J dropped 2 bases, with 7 bases sitting between them. CDR3 residues: CASSSSITDTQYF. Written as DNA, the CDR3 is TGTGCCAGCAGTTCCTCGATCACAGATACGCAGTATTTT.

The table lists this clonotype with a few counts. The chain couples TRBV3-1 to TRBJ2-5; 7 positions agree with TRBD2. After removal of 7 bases from V and 1 base from J, the junction contained 6 bases not matched to a gene. The CDR3 has 14 residues. CDR1 is LGHDT and CDR2 is YNNKEL in the germline V gene (reference sequence). CDR3 nucleotides: TGTGCCAGCAAGAAATCTAGCGGCCAAGAGACCCAGTACTTC. This codes for CASKKSSGQETQYF.

This rearrangement joins TRBV9 to TRBJ2-2; 8 bases agree with TRBD2. In germline, CDR1 is SGDLS, CDR2 YYNGEE. This CDR3 comprises 15 residues. Losses at the gene ends were 0 bases for V and 5 bases for J; bases not matched to a gene: 3. CDR3 in DNA: TGTGCCAGCAGCGTAGCGGGAGGGCGAACCGGGGAGCTGTTTTTT. It yields the protein CASSVAGGRTGELFF.

This clonotype has a handful of counts. The chain combines TRBV18 with TRBJ2-7; tentatively, D is TRBD1 (6 bases). This CDR3 is built from 15 residues. Germline V CDR1 and CDR2: KGHSH, LQKENI. Between the trimmed V and J ends, which lost 3 bases and 1 base, there was a span of 13 bases. The CDR3 sequence: CASSPKDSLSYEQYF. The CDR3 DNA is TGTGCCAGCTCACCGAAGGACAGTTTATCCTACGAGCAGTACTTC. The whole variable domain, filled in from reference TRBV18 and TRBJ2-7, reads NAGVMQNPRHLVRRRGQEARLRCSPMKGHSHVYWYRQLPEEGLKFMVYLQKENIIDESGMPKERFSAEFPKEGPSILRIQQVVRGDSAAYFCASSPKDSLSYEQYFGPGTRLTVT.

Ten or more counts support this clonotype. The rearrangement links TRBV4-1 to TRBJ2-5, with 9 bases fitting TRBD2. Germline values: CDR1 MGHRA, CDR2 YSYEKL. Trimming cost V 4 bases and J 1 base; bases outside gene matches: 4. This CDR3 comprises 15 residues. CDR3 sequence: CASSPTSGLQETQYF. The CDR3 bases are TGCGCCAGCAGCCCTACTAGCGGGCTCCAAGAGACCCAGTACTTC.

This clonotype has more than one count but fewer than ten. The chain joins TRBV20-1 to TRBJ2-1, with TRBD2 matching over 11 bases. This CDR3 is 15 amino acids long. V was clipped by 2 bases and J by 2 bases; unmatched bases: 2. Germline CDR1 DFQATT, CDR2 SNEGSKA (reference sequence). In DNA, the CDR3 is TGCAGTGCTAGAATAGCGGGAGGGCCCTACAATGAGCAGTTCTTC. Translating it yields CSARIAGGPYNEQFF.

This clonotype was counted a few times. The chain employs TRBV5-6 and TRBJ2-5, with D uncertain. The CDR3 is 15 amino acids. The ends were cut back, 2 bases at V and 5 bases at J, with 16 bases in the middle. Germline CDR1 and CDR2: SGHDT and YYEEEE. CDR3 DNA sequence: TGTGCCAGCAGCTTCCGTGCTCCCCTCTCTGAGACCCAGTACTTC. Its protein product is CASSFRAPLSETQYF.

This clonotype was seen a handful of times. The V gene is TRBV3-1, the J gene TRBJ2-1; TRBD1 matches 9 bases. The V and J ends lost 4 bases and 8 bases, in that order; junction bases with no gene match: 3. The CDR3 is made up of 13 amino acids. Germline V gene lookup returns CDR1 LGHDT and CDR2 YNNKEL (reference sequence). For the CDR3, the DNA is TGTGCCAGCAGCCGGACAGGGGAGGATGAGCAGTTCTTC. It translates to CASSRTGEDEQFF.

This clonotype has a handful of counts. The rearrangement links TRBV5-1 to TRBJ2-7; D may correspond to TRBD1 or TRBD2 (5 bases each). The germline CDR1 and CDR2 sequences are SGHRS and YFSETQ. The CDR3 runs 14 residues. V gave up 4 bases and J gave up 5 bases, with 16 bases separating them. The DNA for the CDR3 is TGCGCCAGCAGCCCTCCGGGACGGTTCAACGAGCAGTACTTC. Amino acid sequence: CASSPPGRFNEQYF.